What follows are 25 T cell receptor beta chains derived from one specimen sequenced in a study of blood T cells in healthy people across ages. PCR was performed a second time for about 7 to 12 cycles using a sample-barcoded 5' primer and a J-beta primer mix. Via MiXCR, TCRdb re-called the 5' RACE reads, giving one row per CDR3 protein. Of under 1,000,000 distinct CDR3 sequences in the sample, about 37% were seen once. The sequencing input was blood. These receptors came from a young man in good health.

The CDR3 sequence is CSASGPAGTDTQYF. The CDR3 DNA reads TGCAGTGCTAGCGGGCCAGCGGGGACAGATACGCAGTATTTT. The chain is built from TRBV20-1 and TRBJ2-3; TRBD2 agrees at 7 bases. V was pared by 3 bases and J by 3 bases, with 6 bases of the junction left unmatched. The CDR3 is 14 residues long. In germline, CDR1 is DFQATT, CDR2 SNEGSKA (reference sequence).

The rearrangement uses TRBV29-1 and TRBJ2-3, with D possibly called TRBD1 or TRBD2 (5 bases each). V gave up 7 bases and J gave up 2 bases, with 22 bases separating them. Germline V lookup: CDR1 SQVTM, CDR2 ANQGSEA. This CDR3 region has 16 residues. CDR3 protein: CSGGDRRSGPTDTQYF. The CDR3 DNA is TGCAGCGGTGGGGACCGGAGGAGCGGTCCCACAGATACGCAGTATTTT.

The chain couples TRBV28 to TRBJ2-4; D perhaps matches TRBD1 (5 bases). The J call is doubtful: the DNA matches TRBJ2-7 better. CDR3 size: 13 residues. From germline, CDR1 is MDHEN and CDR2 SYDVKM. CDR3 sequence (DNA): TGTGCCAGCACTAACCTCCAGGGCTACGAGCAGTACTTC. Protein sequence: CASTNLQGYEQYF.

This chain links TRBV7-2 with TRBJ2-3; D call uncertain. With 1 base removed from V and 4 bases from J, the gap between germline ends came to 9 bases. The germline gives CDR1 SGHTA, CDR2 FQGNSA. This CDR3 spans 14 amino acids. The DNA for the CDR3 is TGTGCCAGCAGCTTAGATTCCGGGCCAGATACGCAGTATTTT. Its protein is CASSLDSGPDTQYF.

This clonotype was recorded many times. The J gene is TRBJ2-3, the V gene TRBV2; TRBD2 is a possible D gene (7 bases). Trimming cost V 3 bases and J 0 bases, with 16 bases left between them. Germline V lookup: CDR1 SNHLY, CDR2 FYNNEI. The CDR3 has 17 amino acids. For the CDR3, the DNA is TGTGCCAGCAGTGACCCGGGGGGCGGGACTAGCACAGATACGCAGTATTTT. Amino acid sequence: CASSDPGGGTSTDTQYF.

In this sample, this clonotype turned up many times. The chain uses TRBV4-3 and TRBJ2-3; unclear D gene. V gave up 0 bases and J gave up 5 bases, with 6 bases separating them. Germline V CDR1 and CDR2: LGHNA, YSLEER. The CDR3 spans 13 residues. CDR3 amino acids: CASSQDVGDTQYF. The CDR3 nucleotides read TGCGCCAGCAGCCAAGATGTCGGAGATACGCAGTATTTT.

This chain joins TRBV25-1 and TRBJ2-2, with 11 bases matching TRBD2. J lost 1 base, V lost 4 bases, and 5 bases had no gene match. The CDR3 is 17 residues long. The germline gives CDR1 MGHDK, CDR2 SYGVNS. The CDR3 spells CASSAPTSGVNTGELFF. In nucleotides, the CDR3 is TGTGCCAGCAGTGCCCCGACTAGCGGGGTGAACACCGGGGAGCTGTTTTTT.

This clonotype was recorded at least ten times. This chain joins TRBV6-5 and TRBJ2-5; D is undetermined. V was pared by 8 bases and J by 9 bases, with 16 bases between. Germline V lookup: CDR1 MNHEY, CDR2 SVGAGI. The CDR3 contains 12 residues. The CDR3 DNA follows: TGTGCCAGCGTTCCATCCCCTTTCCCCCAGTACTTC. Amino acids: CASVPSPFPQYF.

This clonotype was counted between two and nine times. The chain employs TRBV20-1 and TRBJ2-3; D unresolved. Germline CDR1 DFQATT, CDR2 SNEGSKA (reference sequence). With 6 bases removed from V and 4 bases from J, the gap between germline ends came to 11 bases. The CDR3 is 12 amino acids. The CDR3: CSAEARADTQYF. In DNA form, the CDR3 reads TGCAGTGCCGAGGCAAGGGCAGATACGCAGTATTTT.

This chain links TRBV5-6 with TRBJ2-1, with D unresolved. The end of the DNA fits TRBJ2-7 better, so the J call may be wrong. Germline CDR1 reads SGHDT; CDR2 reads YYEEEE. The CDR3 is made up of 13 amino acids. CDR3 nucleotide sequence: TGTGCCAGCAGGGGGTACGGATACAATGAGCAGTACTTC. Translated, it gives CASRGYGYNEQYF.

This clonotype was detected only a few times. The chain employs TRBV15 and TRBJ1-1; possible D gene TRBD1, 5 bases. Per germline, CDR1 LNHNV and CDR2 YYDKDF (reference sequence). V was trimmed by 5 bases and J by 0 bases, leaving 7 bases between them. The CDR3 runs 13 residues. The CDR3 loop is CATSGRVNTEAFF. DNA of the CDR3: TGTGCCACCAGCGGCAGGGTGAACACTGAAGCTTTCTTT.

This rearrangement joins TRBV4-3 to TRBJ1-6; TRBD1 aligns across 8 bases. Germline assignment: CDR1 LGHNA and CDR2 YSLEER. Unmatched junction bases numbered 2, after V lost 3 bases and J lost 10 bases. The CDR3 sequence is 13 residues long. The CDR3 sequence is CASSQDRVSPLHF. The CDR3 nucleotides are TGCGCCAGCAGCCAGGACAGGGTCTCACCCCTCCACTTT.

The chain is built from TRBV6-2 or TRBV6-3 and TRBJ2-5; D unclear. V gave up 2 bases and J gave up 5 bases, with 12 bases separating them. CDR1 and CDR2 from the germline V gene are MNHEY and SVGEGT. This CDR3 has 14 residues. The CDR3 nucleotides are TGTGCCAGCAGTTACATCGGGTTTGACGAGACCCAGTACTTC. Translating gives CASSYIGFDETQYF.

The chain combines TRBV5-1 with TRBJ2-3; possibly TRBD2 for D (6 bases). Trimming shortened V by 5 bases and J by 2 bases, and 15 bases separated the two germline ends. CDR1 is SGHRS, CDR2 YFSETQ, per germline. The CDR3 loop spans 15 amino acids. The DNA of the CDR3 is TGCGCCAGCAGTTTTCTAGCGAGATACACAGATACGCAGTATTTT. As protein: CASSFLARYTDTQYF.

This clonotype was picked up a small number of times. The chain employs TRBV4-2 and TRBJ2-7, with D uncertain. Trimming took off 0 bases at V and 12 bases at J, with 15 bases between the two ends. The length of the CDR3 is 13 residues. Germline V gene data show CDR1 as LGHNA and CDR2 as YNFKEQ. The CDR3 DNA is TGTGCCAGCAGCCAAGAGGATGGGGTGGGGTGGTACTTC. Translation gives CASSQEDGVGWYF.

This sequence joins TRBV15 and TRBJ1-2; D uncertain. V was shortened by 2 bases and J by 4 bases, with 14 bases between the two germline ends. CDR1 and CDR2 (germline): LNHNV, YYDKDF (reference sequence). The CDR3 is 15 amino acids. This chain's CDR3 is CATSRRGWGTYGYTF. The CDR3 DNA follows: TGTGCCACCAGCAGACGCGGGTGGGGAACCTATGGCTACACCTTC.

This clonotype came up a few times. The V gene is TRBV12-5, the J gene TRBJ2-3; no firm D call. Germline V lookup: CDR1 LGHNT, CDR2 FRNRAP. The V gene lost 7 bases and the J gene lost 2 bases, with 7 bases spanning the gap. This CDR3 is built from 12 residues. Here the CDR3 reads CASALTTDTQYF. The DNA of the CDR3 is TGTGCTAGTGCCCTGACCACAGATACGCAGTATTTT.

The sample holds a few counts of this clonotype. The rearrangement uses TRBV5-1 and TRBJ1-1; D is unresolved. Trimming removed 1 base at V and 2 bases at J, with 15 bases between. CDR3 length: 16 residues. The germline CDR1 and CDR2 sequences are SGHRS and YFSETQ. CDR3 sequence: CASSLFFPRANTEAFF. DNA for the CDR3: TGCGCCAGCAGCTTGTTCTTCCCTCGGGCCAACACTGAAGCTTTCTTT.

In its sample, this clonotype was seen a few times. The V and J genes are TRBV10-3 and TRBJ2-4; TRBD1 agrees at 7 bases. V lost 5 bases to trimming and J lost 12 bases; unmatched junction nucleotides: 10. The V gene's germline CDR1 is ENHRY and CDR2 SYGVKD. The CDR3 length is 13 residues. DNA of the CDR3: TGTGCCATCAGTCCCGGGACAGACTCCAGTCAGTACTTC. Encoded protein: CAISPGTDSSQYF.

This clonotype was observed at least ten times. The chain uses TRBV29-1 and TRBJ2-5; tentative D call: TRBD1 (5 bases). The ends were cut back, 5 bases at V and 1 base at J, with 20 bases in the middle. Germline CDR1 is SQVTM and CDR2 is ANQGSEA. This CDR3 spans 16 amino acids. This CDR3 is CSVLPVRVTGQETQYF. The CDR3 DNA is TGCAGCGTTTTGCCCGTCAGGGTAACGGGCCAAGAGACCCAGTACTTC.

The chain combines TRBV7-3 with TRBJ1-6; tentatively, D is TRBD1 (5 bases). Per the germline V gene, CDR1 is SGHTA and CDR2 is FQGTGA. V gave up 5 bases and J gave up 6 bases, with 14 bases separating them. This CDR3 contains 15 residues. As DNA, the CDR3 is TGTGCCAGCAGCCTGCTAGGGACCGCTAATTCACCCCTCCACTTT. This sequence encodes CASSLLGTANSPLHF. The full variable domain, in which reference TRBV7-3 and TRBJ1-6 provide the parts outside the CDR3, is GAGVSQTPSNKVTEKGKYVELRCDPISGHTALYWYRQSLGQGPEFLIYFQGTGAADDSGLPNDRFFAVRPEGSVSTLKIQRTERGDSAVYLCASSLLGTANSPLHFGNGTRLTVT.

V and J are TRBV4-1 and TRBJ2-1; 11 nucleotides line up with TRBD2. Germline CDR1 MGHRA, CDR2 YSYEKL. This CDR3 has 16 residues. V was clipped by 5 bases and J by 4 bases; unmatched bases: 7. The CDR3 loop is CASSLEASGRYNEQFF. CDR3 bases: TGCGCCAGCAGCTTAGAGGCTAGCGGGAGGTACAATGAGCAGTTCTTC.

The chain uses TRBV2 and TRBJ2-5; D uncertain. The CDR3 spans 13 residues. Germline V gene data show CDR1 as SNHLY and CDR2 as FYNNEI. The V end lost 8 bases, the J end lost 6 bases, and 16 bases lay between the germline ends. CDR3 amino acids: CASGPRSVQTQYF. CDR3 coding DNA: TGTGCCAGCGGTCCCAGGAGCGTCCAGACCCAGTACTTC.

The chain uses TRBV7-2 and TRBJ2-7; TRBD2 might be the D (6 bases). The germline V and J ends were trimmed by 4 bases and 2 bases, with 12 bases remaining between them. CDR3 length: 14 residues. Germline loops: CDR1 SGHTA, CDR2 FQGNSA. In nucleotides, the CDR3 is TGTGCCAGCAGCTCGGGAGAACCCCCCTACGAGCAGTACTTC. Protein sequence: CASSSGEPPYEQYF.

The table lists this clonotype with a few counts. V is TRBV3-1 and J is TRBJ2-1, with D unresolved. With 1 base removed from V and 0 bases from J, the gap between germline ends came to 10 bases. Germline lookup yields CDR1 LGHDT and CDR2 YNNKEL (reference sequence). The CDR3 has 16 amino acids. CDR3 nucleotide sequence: TGTGCCAGCAGCCAAGGTCGCCTGAGCTCCTACAATGAGCAGTTCTTC. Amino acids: CASSQGRLSSYNEQFF.